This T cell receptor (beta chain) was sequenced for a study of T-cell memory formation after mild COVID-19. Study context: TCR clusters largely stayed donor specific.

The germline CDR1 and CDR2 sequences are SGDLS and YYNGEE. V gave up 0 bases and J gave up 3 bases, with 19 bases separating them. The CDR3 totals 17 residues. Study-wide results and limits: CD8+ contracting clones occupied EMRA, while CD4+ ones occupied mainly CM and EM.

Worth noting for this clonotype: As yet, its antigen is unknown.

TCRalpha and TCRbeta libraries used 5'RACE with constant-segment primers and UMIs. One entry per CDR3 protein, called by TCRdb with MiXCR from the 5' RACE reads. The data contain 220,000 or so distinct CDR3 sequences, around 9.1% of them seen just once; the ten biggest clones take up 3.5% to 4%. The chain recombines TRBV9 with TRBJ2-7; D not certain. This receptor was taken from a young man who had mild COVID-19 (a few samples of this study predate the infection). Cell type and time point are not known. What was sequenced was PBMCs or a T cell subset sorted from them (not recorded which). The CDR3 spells CASSVVGSQGHFYEQYF. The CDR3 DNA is TGTGCCAGCAGCGTAGTAGGCTCCCAAGGGCACTTCTACGAGCAGTACTTC.